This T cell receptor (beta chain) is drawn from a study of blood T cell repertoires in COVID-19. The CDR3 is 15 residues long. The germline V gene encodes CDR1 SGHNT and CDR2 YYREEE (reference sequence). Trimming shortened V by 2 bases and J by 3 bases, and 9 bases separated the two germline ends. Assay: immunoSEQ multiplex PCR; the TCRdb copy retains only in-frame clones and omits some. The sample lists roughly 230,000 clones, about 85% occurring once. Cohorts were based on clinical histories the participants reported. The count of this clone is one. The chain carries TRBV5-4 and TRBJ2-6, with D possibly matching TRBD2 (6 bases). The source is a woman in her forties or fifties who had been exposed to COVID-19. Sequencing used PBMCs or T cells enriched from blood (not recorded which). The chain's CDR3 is CASSLGRGGANVLTF. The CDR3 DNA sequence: TGTGCCAGCAGCTTAGGGCGGGGTGGGGCCAACGTCCTGACTTTC.